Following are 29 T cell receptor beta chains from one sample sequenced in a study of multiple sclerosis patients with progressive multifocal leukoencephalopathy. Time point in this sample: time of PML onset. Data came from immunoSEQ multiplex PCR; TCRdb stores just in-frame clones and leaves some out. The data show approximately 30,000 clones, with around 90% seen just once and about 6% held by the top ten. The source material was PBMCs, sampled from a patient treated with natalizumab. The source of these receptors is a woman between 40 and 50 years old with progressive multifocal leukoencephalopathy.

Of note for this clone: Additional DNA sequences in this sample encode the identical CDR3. CDR3 region: CASGLVGTSGSIYEQYF. The CDR3 region has the DNA TGTGCTAGTGGTTTGGTAGGGACTAGCGGGAGTATTTACGAGCAGTACTTC. The chain combines TRBV12-5 with TRBJ2-7; TRBD2 matches 14 bases. The germline gives CDR1 LGHNT, CDR2 FRNRAP. The CDR3 totals 17 residues. The V and J ends lost 0 bases and 4 bases, in that order; junction bases with no gene match: 5.

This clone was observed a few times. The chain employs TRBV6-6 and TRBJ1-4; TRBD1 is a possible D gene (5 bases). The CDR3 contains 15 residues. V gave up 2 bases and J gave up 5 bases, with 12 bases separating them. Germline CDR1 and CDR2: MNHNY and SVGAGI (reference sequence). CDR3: CASSYPGGRNEKLFF. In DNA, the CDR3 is TGTGCCAGCAGTTACCCTGGGGGTAGAAATGAAAAACTGTTTTTT.

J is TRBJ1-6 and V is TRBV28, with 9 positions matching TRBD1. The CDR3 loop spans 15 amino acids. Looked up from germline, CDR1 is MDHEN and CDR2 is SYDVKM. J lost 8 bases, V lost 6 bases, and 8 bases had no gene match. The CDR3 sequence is CASRLTGGSDSPLHF. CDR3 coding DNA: TGTGCCAGCAGGCTCACAGGGGGCAGCGATTCACCCCTCCACTTT.

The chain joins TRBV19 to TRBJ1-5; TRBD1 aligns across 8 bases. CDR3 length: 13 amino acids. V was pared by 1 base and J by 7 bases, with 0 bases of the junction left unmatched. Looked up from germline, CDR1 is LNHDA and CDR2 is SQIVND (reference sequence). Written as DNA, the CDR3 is TGTGCCAGTAGTATAGGGACAGGGCAGCCCCAGCATTTT. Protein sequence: CASSIGTGQPQHF.

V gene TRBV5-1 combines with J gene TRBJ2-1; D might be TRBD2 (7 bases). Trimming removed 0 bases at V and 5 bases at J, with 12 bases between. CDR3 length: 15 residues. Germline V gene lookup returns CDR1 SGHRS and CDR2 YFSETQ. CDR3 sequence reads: CASSLGRGADNEQFF. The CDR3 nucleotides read TGCGCCAGCAGCTTGGGCCGGGGGGCCGACAATGAGCAGTTCTTC.

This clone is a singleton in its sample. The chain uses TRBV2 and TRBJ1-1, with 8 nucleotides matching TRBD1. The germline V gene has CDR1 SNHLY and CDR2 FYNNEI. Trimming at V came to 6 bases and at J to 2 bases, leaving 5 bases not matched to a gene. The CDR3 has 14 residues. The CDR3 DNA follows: TGTGCCAGCAGCCTGGGACAGGCAAACACTGAAGCTTTCTTT. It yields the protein CASSLGQANTEAFF.

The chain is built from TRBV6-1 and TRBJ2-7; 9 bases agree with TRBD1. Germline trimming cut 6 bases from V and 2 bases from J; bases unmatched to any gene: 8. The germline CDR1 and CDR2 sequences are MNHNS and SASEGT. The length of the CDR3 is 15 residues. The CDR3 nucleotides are TGTGCCAGCAGCGTTCGGACAGGGGACGCCTACGAGCAGTACTTC. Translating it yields CASSVRTGDAYEQYF.

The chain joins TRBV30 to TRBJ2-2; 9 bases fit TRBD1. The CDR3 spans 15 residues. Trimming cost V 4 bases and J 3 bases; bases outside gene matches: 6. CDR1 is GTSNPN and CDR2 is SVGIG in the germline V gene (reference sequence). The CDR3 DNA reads TGTGCCTGGACCCACAGGGGGCTAGACACCGGGGAGCTGTTTTTT. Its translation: CAWTHRGLDTGELFF.

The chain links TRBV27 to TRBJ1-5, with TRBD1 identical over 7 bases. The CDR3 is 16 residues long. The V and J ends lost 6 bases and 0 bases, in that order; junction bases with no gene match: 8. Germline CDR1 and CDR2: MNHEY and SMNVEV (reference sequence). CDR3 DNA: TGTGCCAGCAGAGCAGGGGGGGTATATAGCAATCAGCCCCAGCATTTT. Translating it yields CASRAGGVYSNQPQHF.

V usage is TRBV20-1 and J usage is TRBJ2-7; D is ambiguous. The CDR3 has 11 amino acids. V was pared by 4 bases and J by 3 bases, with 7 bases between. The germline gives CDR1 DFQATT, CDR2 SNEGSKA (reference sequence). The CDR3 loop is CSATQFYEQYF. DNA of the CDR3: TGCAGTGCTACACAGTTCTACGAGCAGTACTTC.

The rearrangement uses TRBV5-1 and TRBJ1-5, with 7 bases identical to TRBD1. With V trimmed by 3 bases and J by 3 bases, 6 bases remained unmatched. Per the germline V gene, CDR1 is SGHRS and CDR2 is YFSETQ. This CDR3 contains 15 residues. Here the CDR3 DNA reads TGCGCCAGCAGCTGGTGGACAGGCCCCAATCAGCCCCAGCATTTT. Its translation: CASSWWTGPNQPQHF.

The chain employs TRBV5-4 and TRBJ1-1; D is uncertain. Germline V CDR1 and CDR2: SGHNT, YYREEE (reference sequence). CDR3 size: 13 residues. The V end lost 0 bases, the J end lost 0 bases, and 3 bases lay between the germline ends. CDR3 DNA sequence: TGTGCCAGCAGCTTGGATATGAACACTGAAGCTTTCTTT. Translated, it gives CASSLDMNTEAFF.

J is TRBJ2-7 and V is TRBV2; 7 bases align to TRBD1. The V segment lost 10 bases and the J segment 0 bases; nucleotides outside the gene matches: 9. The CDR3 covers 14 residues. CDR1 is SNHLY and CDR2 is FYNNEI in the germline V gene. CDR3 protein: CATRGYFLSYEQYF. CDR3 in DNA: TGTGCCACCAGGGGGTATTTTCTCTCCTACGAGCAGTACTTC.

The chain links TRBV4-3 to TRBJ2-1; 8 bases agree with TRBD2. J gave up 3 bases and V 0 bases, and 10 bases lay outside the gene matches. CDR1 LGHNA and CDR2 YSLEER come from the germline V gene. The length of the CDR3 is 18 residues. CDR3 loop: CASSQEAGASAFYNEQFF. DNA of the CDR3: TGCGCCAGCAGCCAAGAAGCGGGGGCTAGCGCTTTCTACAATGAGCAGTTCTTC.

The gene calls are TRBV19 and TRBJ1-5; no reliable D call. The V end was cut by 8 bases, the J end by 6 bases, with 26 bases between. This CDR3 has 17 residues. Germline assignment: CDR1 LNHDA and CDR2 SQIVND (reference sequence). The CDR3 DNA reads TGTGCCAGTGAGGGTCTGACGGGGTCCATAGTGGTTCAGCCCCAGCATTTT. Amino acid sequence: CASEGLTGSIVVQPQHF.

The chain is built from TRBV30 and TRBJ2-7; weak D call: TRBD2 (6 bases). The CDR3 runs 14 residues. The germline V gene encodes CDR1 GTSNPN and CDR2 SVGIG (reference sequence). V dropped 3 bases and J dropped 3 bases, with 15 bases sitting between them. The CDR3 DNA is TGTGCCTGGAGGCCAGGGACTGGCAACTACGAGCAGTACTTC. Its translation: CAWRPGTGNYEQYF.

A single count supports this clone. The CDR3 reads CASSEMTSGTYEQYF. In nucleotides, the CDR3 is TGTGCCAGCAGTGAGATGACTAGCGGTACCTACGAGCAGTACTTC. The chain is built from TRBV2 and TRBJ2-7; 9 nucleotides align to TRBD2. Germline CDR1 SNHLY, CDR2 FYNNEI. V dropped 3 bases and J dropped 2; count of bases not matched to a gene: 5. The CDR3 covers 15 residues.

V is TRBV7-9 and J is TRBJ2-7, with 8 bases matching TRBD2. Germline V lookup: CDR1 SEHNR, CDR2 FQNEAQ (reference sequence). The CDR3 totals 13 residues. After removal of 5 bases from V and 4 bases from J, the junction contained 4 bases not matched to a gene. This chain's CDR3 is CASSRGGDYEQYF. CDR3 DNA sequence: TGTGCCAGCAGCCGGGGGGGAGATTACGAGCAGTACTTC.

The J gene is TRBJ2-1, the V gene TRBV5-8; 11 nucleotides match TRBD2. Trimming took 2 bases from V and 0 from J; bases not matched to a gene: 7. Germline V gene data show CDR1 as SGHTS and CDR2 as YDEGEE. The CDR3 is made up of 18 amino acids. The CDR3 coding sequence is TGTGCCAGCAGCTTAAGGACTAGCGGGCATGACTCCTACAATGAGCAGTTCTTC. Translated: CASSLRTSGHDSYNEQFF.

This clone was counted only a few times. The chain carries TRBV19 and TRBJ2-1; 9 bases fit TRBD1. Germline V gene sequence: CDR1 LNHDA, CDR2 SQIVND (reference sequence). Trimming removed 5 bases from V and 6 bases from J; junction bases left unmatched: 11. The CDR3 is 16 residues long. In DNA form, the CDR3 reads TGTGCCAGTAGTGCCTCAGGGACAGGGTCCCTCAATGAGCAGTTCTTC. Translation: CASSASGTGSLNEQFF. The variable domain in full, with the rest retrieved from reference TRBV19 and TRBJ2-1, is DGGITQSPKYLFRKEGQNVTLSCEQNLNHDAMYWYRQDPGQGLRLIYYSQIVNDFQKGDIAEGYSVSREKKESFPLTVTSAQKNPTAFYLCASSASGTGSLNEQFFGPGTRLTVL.

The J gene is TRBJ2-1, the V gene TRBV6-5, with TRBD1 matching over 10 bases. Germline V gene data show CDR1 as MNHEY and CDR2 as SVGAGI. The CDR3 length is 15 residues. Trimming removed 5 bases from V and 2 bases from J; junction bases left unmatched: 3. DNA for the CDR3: TGTGCCAGCAGTGGGGACAGGGGCCCCTACAATGAGCAGTTCTTC. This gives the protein CASSGDRGPYNEQFF.

The CDR3 region is CASSQKSGTEAFF. The CDR3 DNA reads as TGCGCCAGCAGCCAAAAGTCTGGAACTGAAGCTTTCTTT. This rearrangement joins TRBV4-3 to TRBJ1-1; D is uncertain. The CDR3 is 13 residues long. Trimming removed 2 bases at V and 5 bases at J, with 9 bases between. Germline CDR1 LGHNA, CDR2 YSLEER.

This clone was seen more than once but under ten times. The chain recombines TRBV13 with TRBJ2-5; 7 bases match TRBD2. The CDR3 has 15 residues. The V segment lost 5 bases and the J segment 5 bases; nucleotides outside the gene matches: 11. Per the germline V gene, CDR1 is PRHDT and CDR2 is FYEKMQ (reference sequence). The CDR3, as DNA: TGTGCCAGCAGCCCAAGACCCGGGGGGTGGGAGACCCAGTACTTC. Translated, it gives CASSPRPGGWETQYF.

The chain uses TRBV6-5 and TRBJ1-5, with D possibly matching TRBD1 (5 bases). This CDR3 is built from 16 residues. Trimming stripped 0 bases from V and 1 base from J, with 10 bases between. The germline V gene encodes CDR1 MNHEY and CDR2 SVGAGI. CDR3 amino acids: CASSYSRGDSNQPQHF. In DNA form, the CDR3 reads TGTGCCAGCAGTTACTCGAGAGGGGACAGCAATCAGCCCCAGCATTTT.

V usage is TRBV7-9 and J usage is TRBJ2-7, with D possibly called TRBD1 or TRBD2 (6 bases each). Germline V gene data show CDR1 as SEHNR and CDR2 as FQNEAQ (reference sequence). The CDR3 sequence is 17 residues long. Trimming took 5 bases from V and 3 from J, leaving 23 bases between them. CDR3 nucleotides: TGTGCCAGCAGCACGAATAGGCGCCTCAGGGGAGGCTACGAGCAGTACTTC. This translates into CASSTNRRLRGGYEQYF.

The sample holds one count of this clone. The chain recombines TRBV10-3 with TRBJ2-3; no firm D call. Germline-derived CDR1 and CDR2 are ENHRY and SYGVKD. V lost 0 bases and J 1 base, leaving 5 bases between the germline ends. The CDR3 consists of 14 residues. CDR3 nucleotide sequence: TGTGCCATCAGTGAGTCTCTAGGCACAGATACGCAGTATTTT. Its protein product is CAISESLGTDTQYF.

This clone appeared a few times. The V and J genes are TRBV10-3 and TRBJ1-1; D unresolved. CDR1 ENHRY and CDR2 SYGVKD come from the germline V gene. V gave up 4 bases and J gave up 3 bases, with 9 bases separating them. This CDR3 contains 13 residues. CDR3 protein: CAISGGRDTEAFF. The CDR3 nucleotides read TGTGCCATCAGTGGGGGTAGGGACACTGAAGCTTTCTTT.

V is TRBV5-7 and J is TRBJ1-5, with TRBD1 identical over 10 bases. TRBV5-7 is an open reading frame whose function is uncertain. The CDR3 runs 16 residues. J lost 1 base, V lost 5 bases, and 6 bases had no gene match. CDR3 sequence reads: CASSTDRGLSNQPQHF. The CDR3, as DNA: TGTGCCAGCAGTACGGACAGGGGGTTGAGCAATCAGCCCCAGCATTTT.

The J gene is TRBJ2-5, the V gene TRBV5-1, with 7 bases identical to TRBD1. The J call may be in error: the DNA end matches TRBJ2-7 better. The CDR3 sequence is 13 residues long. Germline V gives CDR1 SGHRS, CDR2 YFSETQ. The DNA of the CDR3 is TGCGCCAGCAGCCGGACAGGCTCCTACGAGCAGTACTTC. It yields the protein CASSRTGSYEQYF.